What follows is one T cell receptor (beta chain) and its context. The antigen is not known. This sample is part of a study of OX40 agonist ivuxolimab in advanced cancers. Study summary: People in dose escalation had one of these cancers: hepatocellular carcinoma, melanoma, renal cell or head and neck cancer. Study-wide results and caveats: Low normalized T-cell clonal expansion was also seen in some nonresponders.

CDR1 is MNHEY and CDR2 is SVGAGI in the germline V gene. The V end was cut by 4 bases, the J end by 6 bases, with 13 bases between. The CDR3 is 15 residues long. The sampling schedule covered blood at baseline, cycle 4 day 1, and cycle 7 day 1. The data were produced by immunoSEQ multiplex PCR, yet TCRdb's version contains in-frame clones alone and is incomplete. Of 65,000 to 90,000 clones in the sample, around nine tenths were seen once. Sequenced here: CD4+ or CD8+ T cells sorted from blood, sampled in a trial of the OX40 agonist ivuxolimab. This sequence was found in an adult with an advanced solid tumor such as melanoma, head and neck, liver or kidney cancer. This chain connects TRBV6-5 to TRBJ1-6, with a weak D call TRBD1 (6 bases). The chain's CDR3 is CASSSGRGPNSPLHF. DNA of the CDR3: TGTGCCAGCAGTTCCGGCAGGGGACCTAATTCACCCCTCCACTTT.